The 5 T cell receptor beta chains in this list originate from one sample, sequenced in a study of blood T cell repertoires in COVID-19. Method: immunoSEQ multiplex PCR; TCRdb's copy keeps in-frame clones and lacks some. The table has fewer than 450,000 clones, roughly 87% seen once; the top ten hold more than 0.55%. The sequenced sample consisted of PBMCs or T cells enriched from blood (not recorded which). The source of these receptors is a man aged 18 to 35 who had recovered from COVID-19.

The gene calls are TRBV3-1 (or the pseudogene TRBV3-2) and TRBJ2-7; tentative D call: TRBD2 (6 bases). V was shortened by 4 bases and J by 6 bases, with 13 bases between the two germline ends. CDR1 LGHDT and CDR2 YNNKEL come from the germline V gene (reference sequence). This CDR3 is 13 amino acids long. As DNA, the CDR3 is TGTGCCAGCAGCCCACCTAGCGTCCCCGAGCAGTACTTC. It encodes CASSPPSVPEQYF.

The J gene is TRBJ1-1, the V gene TRBV12-3 or TRBV12-4; no firm D call. V dropped 3 bases and J dropped 1 base, with 3 bases sitting between them. This CDR3 comprises 12 residues. The CDR3 region has the DNA TGTGCCAGCAGTTTCGGGAACACTGAAGCTTTCTTT. This translates into CASSFGNTEAFF.

The chain joins TRBV18 to TRBJ1-1; TRBD1 matches at 8 bases. Germline CDR1 KGHSH, CDR2 LQKENI. Trimming took 0 bases from V and 0 from J; bases not matched to a gene: 3. The CDR3 totals 16 residues. The CDR3 spells CASSPPDRAMNTEAFF. CDR3 DNA sequence: TGTGCCAGCTCACCACCGGACAGGGCTATGAACACTGAAGCTTTCTTT.

This clone was observed a few times. The sample has other DNA sequences that encode this CDR3 too. This rearrangement joins TRBV7-3 to TRBJ1-1, with a weak D call TRBD1 (5 bases). The CDR3 sequence is 13 residues long. Trimming pared 5 bases from V and 3 bases from J, leaving 10 bases between. The germline V gene encodes CDR1 SGHTA and CDR2 FQGTGA. The CDR3 nucleotides are TGTGCCAGCAGCCGCAGGGCGGACACTGAAGCTTTCTTT. Its protein is CASSRRADTEAFF.

The chain recombines TRBV28 with TRBJ1-2, with 9 bases fitting TRBD1. Germline lookup yields CDR1 MDHEN and CDR2 SYDVKM. V was clipped by 4 bases and J by 7 bases; unmatched bases: 13. The CDR3 has 16 residues. CDR3 bases: TGTGCCAGCAGTTCACCGGGACAGGGTTTAGTGAGTGGCTACACCTTC. It is translated as CASSSPGQGLVSGYTF.